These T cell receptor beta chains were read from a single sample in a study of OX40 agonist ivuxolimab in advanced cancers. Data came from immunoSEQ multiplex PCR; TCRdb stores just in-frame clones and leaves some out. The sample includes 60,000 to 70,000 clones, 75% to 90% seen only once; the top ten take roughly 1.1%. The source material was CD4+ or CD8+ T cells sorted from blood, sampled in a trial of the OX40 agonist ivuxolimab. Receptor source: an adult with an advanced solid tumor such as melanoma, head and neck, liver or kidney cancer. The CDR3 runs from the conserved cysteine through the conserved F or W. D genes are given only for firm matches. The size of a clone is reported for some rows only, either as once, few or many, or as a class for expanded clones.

CAWSHGLAGSTGELFF,TGTGCCTGGAGTCATGGACTAGCGGGGAGCACCGGGGAGCTGTTTTTT,TRBV30,few,16,TRBD2,TRBJ2-2
CASSPSAGIEAFF,TGTGCCAGCTCACCGTCTGCGGGGATTGAAGCTTTCTTT,TRBV18,-,13,-,TRBJ1-1
CATSREGRGYEQYF,TGTGCCACCAGCAGAGAGGGCAGGGGATACGAGCAGTACTTC,TRBV15,-,14,-,TRBJ2-7
CASSETGDKNIQYF,TGTGCCAGCAGTGAAACAGGGGACAAAAACATTCAGTACTTC,TRBV25-1,few,14,TRBD1,TRBJ2-4
CASSLASGEYEQYF,TGTGCCAGCAGCTTAGCTAGCGGGGAATACGAGCAGTACTTC,TRBV7-2,-,14,TRBD2,TRBJ2-7
CASSQVTSGPNTGELFF,TGCGCCAGCAGCCAAGTGACTAGCGGACCGAACACCGGGGAGCTGTTTTTT,TRBV4-1,few,17,TRBD2,TRBJ2-2
CATSRVQETQYF,TGTGCCACCAGCAGAGTCCAAGAGACCCAGTACTTC,TRBV15,-,12,-,TRBJ2-5
CASSKSGAGRDTQYF,TGTGCCAGCAGCAAGTCTGGGGCAGGGAGGGATACGCAGTATTTT,TRBV5-6,-,15,-,TRBJ2-3
CAISDQREAEQFF,TGTGCCATCAGTGATCAGCGGGAGGCTGAGCAGTTCTTC,TRBV10-3,-,13,TRBD2,TRBJ2-1
CASSRGGSTDTQYF,TGTGCCAGCAGCCGGGGGGGTAGCACAGATACGCAGTATTTT,TRBV11-2,-,14,TRBD2,TRBJ2-3
CATSTGLAGETQYF,TGTGCCACCAGCACCGGACTAGCGGGTGAGACCCAGTACTTC,TRBV15,-,14,TRBD2,TRBJ2-5
CASSRYPGQGYLDTQYF,TGTGCCAGCAGCCGATACCCGGGACAGGGTTATTTGGATACGCAGTATTTT,TRBV7-9,-,17,TRBD1,TRBJ2-3
CASSQAIYEQYF,TGTGCCAGCAGTCAAGCGATCTACGAGCAGTACTTC,TRBV2,-,12,-,TRBJ2-7
CASSPPGGIAKNIQYF,TGTGCCAGCTCACCACCGGGGGGGATAGCCAAAAACATTCAGTACTTC,TRBV18,-,16,TRBD2,TRBJ2-4
CAISEDGMNTEAFF,TGTGCCATCAGTGAGGACGGCATGAACACTGAAGCTTTCTTT,TRBV10-3,-,14,-,TRBJ1-1
CSANTLYEQYF,TGCAGTGCCAACACTCTTTACGAGCAGTACTTC,TRBV20-1,-,11,-,TRBJ2-7
CASSELLPAQYF,TGTGCCAGCAGTGAATTGTTACCGGCGCAGTATTTT,TRBV6-1,-,12,-,TRBJ2-3
CASRSWVSGRAYTDTQYF,TGTGCCAGCAGGTCCTGGGTTAGCGGGAGGGCCTACACAGATACGCAGTATTTT,TRBV11-2,-,18,TRBD2,TRBJ2-3
CASSLGARDRVAQPQHF,TGTGCCAGCAGTCTTGGGGCCAGGGACAGAGTGGCTCAGCCCCAGCATTTT,TRBV9,-,17,TRBD1,TRBJ1-5
CSAGRGGGLQETQYF,TGCAGCGCGGGGCGTGGGGGGGGCCTCCAAGAGACCCAGTACTTC,TRBV29-1,-,15,-,TRBJ2-5
CASSAGQETQYF,TGTGCCAGCAGTGCGGGGCAAGAGACCCAGTACTTC,TRBV2,-,12,-,TRBJ2-5
CASSLGWAGELFF,TGTGCCAGCAGCTTAGGATGGGCCGGGGAGCTGTTTTTT,TRBV11-2,once,13,-,TRBJ2-2
CASRLASAGVEETQYF,TGTGCAAGTCGCTTAGCATCGGCGGGAGTCGAGGAGACCCAGTACTTC,TRBV12-2,-,16,-,TRBJ2-5
CASRQGATNEKLFF,TGTGCCAGCAGGCAGGGAGCAACTAATGAAAAACTGTTTTTT,TRBV6-5,-,14,-,TRBJ1-4
CASTEGRNQPQHF,TGTGCCTCCACCGAGGGGCGGAATCAGCCCCAGCATTTT,TRBV6-1,-,13,-,TRBJ1-5
CASSGLTADTQYF,TGTGCCAGCTCAGGGTTAACGGCAGATACGCAGTATTTT,TRBV18,once,13,-,TRBJ2-3
CAISGGRALEQYF,TGTGCCATCAGTGGTGGGAGGGCCCTCGAGCAGTACTTC,TRBV10-3,-,13,TRBD2,TRBJ2-7
CASSENPGAVYEQYF,TGTGCCAGCAGTGAAAATCCGGGGGCTGTCTACGAGCAGTACTTC,TRBV6-1,-,15,-,TRBJ2-7
CASSLPGEETQYF,TGCGCCAGCAGCTTGCCGGGGGAAGAGACCCAGTACTTC,TRBV5-1,once,13,-,TRBJ2-5
CASSGNRPSTDTQYF,TGTGCCAGCAGCGGGAACAGGCCTAGCACAGATACGCAGTATTTT,TRBV2,-,15,-,TRBJ2-3
CASSFTQNEKLFF,TGTGCCAGCAGCTTTACTCAGAATGAAAAACTGTTTTTT,TRBV11-2,-,13,-,TRBJ1-4
CASSPGLISIQPQHF,TGTGCCAGCAGTCCGGGACTAATATCGATCCAGCCCCAGCATTTT,TRBV6-1,few,15,-,TRBJ1-5
CACGTSLQSSYEQYF,TGTGCCTGTGGGACTTCGCTTCAGAGCTCCTACGAGCAGTACTTC,TRBV7-8,once,15,-,TRBJ2-7
CASSFGTASYEQYF,TGTGCCAGCAGTTTTGGGACTGCCTCCTACGAGCAGTACTTC,TRBV27,once,14,-,TRBJ2-7
CSVASGYNEQFF,TGCAGCGTTGCTAGCGGATACAATGAGCAGTTCTTC,TRBV29-1,-,12,TRBD2,TRBJ2-1
CASSTSGAETQYF,TGTGCCAGCAGCACGAGTGGAGCGGAGACCCAGTACTTC,TRBV7-9,-,13,-,TRBJ2-5
CASSLGGVSPDYGYTF,TGTGCCAGCAGCTTAGGAGGGGTCTCTCCGGATTATGGCTACACCTTC,TRBV7-9,-,16,-,TRBJ1-2
CASSWNLLNTEAFF,TGTGCCAGCAGCTGGAACCTCCTGAACACTGAAGCTTTCTTT,TRBV11-2,-,14,-,TRBJ1-1
CASSYSGPSYEQYF,TGTGCCAGCAGTTACTCCGGACCCTCTTACGAGCAGTACTTC,TRBV6-5,-,14,-,TRBJ2-7
CATTNPGGSYEQYF,TGTGCCACCACTAACCCCGGAGGCTCCTACGAGCAGTACTTC,TRBV28,-,14,-,TRBJ2-7
CAISDLNSAQSSYNEQFF,TGTGCCATCAGTGATCTTAACTCCGCACAGAGCTCCTACAATGAGCAGTTCTTC,TRBV10-3,once,18,-,TRBJ2-1
CASSHRTSGNNEQFF,TGTGCCAGCAGCCATAGGACTAGCGGGAACAATGAGCAGTTCTTC,TRBV5-4,-,15,TRBD2,TRBJ2-1
CASSPRQGAQGGELFF,TGTGCCAGCAGCCCTCGACAGGGGGCTCAGGGCGGGGAGCTGTTTTTT,TRBV5-4,-,16,TRBD1,TRBJ2-2
CASSTGLLNTEAFF,TGCGCCAGCAGCACGGGACTTCTTAACACTGAAGCTTTCTTT,TRBV5-1,-,14,-,TRBJ1-1
CAWRRRVQETQYF,TGTGCCTGGAGGAGGAGGGTCCAAGAGACCCAGTACTTC,TRBV30,-,13,-,TRBJ2-5
CATSRDVSGRAFSTDTQYF,TGTGCCACCAGCAGAGATGTTAGCGGGAGGGCCTTTAGCACAGATACGCAGTATTTT,TRBV15,-,19,TRBD2,TRBJ2-3
CASLVGDNQPQHF,TGTGCCAGCCTGGTAGGGGATAATCAGCCCCAGCATTTT,TRBV28,-,13,-,TRBJ1-5
CASSPIWGDTQYF,TGTGCCAGTAGTCCCATCTGGGGAGATACGCAGTATTTT,TRBV19,-,13,-,TRBJ2-3
CASSEPGVDYGYTF,TGTGCCAGCAGTGAGCCGGGTGTTGACTATGGCTACACCTTC,TRBV6-1,-,14,-,TRBJ1-2
CASSQDRGRVDEQYF,TGCGCCAGCAGCCAAGATAGGGGCAGGGTAGACGAGCAGTACTTC,TRBV4-1,-,15,-,TRBJ2-7
CSVGPGQGNTGELFF,TGCAGCGTTGGGCCGGGACAGGGGAACACCGGGGAGCTGTTTTTT,TRBV29-1,-,15,TRBD1,TRBJ2-2
CASSYGGERGYTF,TGTGCCAGCAGTTACGGGGGAGAGAGGGGCTACACCTTC,TRBV6-5,-,13,-,TRBJ1-2
CATQGVTDQETQYF,TGCGCCACGCAAGGGGTAACAGACCAAGAGACCCAGTACTTC,TRBV10-2,-,14,-,TRBJ2-5
CASRLLGVGAEAFF,TGTGCCAGCAGACTACTCGGGGTCGGGGCTGAAGCTTTCTTT,TRBV18,-,14,-,TRBJ1-1
CSVESINRGEQYF,TGCAGCGTTGAATCTATAAACAGGGGCGAGCAGTACTTC,TRBV29-1,-,13,TRBD1,TRBJ2-7